The text below deals with one T cell receptor (beta chain). As processed by the authors: The assay estimated nucleated cells by amplifying reference gene primers. TCRdb's copy holds only in-frame clones and misses some; the assay was immunoSEQ multiplex PCR. That table supplies the V and J calls and clone size; D and trimming were determined from the DNA. The sample records nearly 350,000 clones, less than 90% being singletons. The data belong to a study of blood T cell repertoires in COVID-19. Study at large: PBMCs, B-cell-depleted T cells, or T cells were the source of the cDNA or gDNA that made up the material.

Cohorts were based on clinical histories the participants reported. Resolution of symptoms, clearance, or two negative PCRs was present in recovered Cohort 3 donors. The ends were cut back, 6 bases at V and 5 bases at J, with 13 bases in the middle. This CDR3 spans 13 amino acids. Germline lookup yields CDR1 LGHDT and CDR2 YNNKEL (reference sequence). Input material: PBMCs or T cells enriched from blood (not recorded which). The genes are TRBV3-1 (or the pseudogene TRBV3-2) and TRBJ1-2; tentatively, D is TRBD1 (5 bases). This receptor was identified in a woman in her thirties who had recovered from COVID-19. CDR3 nucleotides: TGTGCCAGCAGTTACGGGGGAGAGTATGGCTACACCTTC. It yields the protein CASSYGGEYGYTF.